The following is a T cell receptor (beta chain) sequence with its context. Its antigen is not yet known. Within one base of it there is no much larger clone, and no base qualities were kept. V loses 9 bases at its end and J loses 0 bases; junction bases beyond the gene matches: 2. The CDR3 runs 13 residues from the cysteine to the phenylalanine. CDR3 DNA only is kept here, 39 bases in frame from base 1. Per the germline V gene (reference sequence), WNHNN is the CDR1 and SYGVQD is the CDR2. In the paper's terms, the time point label means: baseline before first vaccination. The vaccinee samples were drawn from two UK trials, COV001 and COV002, one of which was a single-blind randomized controlled phase 2/3 trial testing AZD1222 (ChAdOx1 nCoV-19) in healthy adults. For TCRbeta chain sequencing, PBMC samples from trial participants were taken at day 0 and at day 28 after the second dose. This sample stems from a study of T cell responses to AZD1222 COVID-19 vaccine (dated by TCRdb to 2020 to 2022). Study-wide context: AZD1222 recipients with second doses at about 4 weeks or about 12 weeks were pooled, because spike-specific TCR depth and breadth did not differ between schedules. TCR sequencing was performed for roughly 250 trial participants, of whom about 200 were given two doses of AZD1222 and around 26 were given two doses of MenACWY control vaccine. Trial participants were enrolled by age into subgroups of 18-55, 56-69 and 70-plus years, and around 150, 28 and 57 TCR-sequenced participants, respectively, were included in these subgroups. The full study reports these points: The 56-69-year group was small, and its depth increase did not reach significance, likely because of low power. After two AZD1222 doses, both the breadth and the depth of spike-specific TCRs were significantly higher than at day 0 and than in MenACWY recipients. Conclusions about previously exposed vaccinees are limited because only a handful of AZD1222 recipients were SARS-CoV-2 seropositive at baseline. Participants were mostly white British and included more females than males, and it was suggested by the authors that clonal diversity may have been underestimated. Epitopes outside the regions mutated in the B.1.351 and B.1.1.7 variants were reportedly recognized by nearly half of the unique spike-specific TCRs. Because no samples from the day 14 peak response were available, repertoires could be characterized only after the peak T cell response. The vaccine-associated CD4 TCRs covered the entire spike protein, and the dominant responses fell in regions 160-218 and 743-854.

The CDR3 regions of human TCRbeta chains were subjected to immunosequencing. In the paper's pipeline: TCRs in the repertoires were compared against a reference library of SARS-CoV-2-specific TCRs that had been generated with the MIRA antigen-specificity platform. Breadth was defined as the fraction of unique TCRs that were SARS-CoV-2-associated. Depth was defined as the fraction of total T cells that were SARS-CoV-2-associated. Using the MIRA data, each spike-specific TCR was mapped to the spike region that the TCR reacts to and placed in a CD4 or CD8 class. Log10-transformed breadth and depth values were compared by one-way ANOVA with Sidak's multiple comparisons tests. In TCRdb, the immuneACCESS table is reduced to in-frame sequences with V and J assigned. These tables do not hold every clone; where another copy was compared, an unresolved V gene accounts for under half, and the others remain unexplained. V, J and clone size were drawn from that table, and D and trimming were deduced from the DNA. This sample is represented by 90,000 to 110,000 clones; roughly 91% of them were singletons. The ten largest clones represent about 9.3% of the sample.

The sequencing used peripheral blood, collected on day 0 of AZD1222 vaccination. The chain is assembled from TRBV10-1 and TRBJ2-7, and TRBD2 matches 10 of the central bases. This sequence originates from an adult in good health. Here is the DNA: TGCGCCAGGAGCGGGAGGGCCTCCTACGAGCAGTACTTC. Its translation is CARSGRASYEQYF.